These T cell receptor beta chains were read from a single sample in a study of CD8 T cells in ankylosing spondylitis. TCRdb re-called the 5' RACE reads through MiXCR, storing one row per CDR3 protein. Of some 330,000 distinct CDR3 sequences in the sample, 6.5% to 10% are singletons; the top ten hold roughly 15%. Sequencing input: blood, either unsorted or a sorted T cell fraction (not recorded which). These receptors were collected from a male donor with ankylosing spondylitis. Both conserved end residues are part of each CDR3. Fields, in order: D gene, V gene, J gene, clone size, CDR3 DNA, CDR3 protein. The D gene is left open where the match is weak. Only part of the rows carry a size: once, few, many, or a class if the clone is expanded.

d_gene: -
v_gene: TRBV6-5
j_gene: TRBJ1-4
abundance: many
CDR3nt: TGTGCCAGCATGGGGGATAATGAAAAACTGTTTTTT
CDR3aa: CASMGDNEKLFF

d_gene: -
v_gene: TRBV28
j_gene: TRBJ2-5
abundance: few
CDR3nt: TGTGCCAGCAACTTAAACTGGGAGACCCAGTACTTC
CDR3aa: CASNLNWETQYF

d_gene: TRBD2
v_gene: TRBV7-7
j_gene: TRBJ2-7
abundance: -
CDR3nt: TGTGCCAGCAGCCCTAGCGGGAGTAGAAACGAGCAGTACTTC
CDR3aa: CASSPSGSRNEQYF

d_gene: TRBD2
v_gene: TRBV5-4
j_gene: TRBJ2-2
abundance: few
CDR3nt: TGTGCCAGCAGCTTGGGTGTTAGCGGGAGTACCGGCACCGGGGAGCTGTTTTTT
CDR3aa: CASSLGVSGSTGTGELFF

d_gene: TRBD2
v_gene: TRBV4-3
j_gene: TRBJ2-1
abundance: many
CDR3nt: TGCGCCAGCAGAGCTAGCGGTCGGGAGAATGAGCAGTTCTTC
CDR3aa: CASRASGRENEQFF

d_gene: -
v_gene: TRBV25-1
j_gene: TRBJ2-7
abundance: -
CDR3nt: TGTGCCAGCAGTCGACGTGGGGGGGCGAGATACGAGCAGTACTTC
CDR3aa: CASSRRGGARYEQYF

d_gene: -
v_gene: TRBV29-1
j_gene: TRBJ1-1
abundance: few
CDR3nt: TGCAGCGACCTAAGGGGGGCAGGACAGAACACTGAAGCTTTCTTT
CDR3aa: CSDLRGAGQNTEAFF

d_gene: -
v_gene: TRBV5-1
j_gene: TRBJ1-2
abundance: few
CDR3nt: TGCGCCAGCAGCGTGGATCCAGAGAGGGACTACACCTTC
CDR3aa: CASSVDPERDYTF

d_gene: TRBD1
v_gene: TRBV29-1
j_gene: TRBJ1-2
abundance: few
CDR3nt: TGCAGCGTCGCCCCGGAGGGGACAGGGGACTATGGCTACACCTTC
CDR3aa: CSVAPEGTGDYGYTF

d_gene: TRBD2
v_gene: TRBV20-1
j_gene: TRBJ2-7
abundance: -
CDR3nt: TGCAGTGCTAGAGATCTACTAGCGGGACCATACTCCTACGAGCAGTACTTC
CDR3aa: CSARDLLAGPYSYEQYF

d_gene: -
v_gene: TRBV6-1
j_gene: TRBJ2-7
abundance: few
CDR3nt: TGTGCCAGCAAACAGGACGGCCCGCCCCACGAGCAGTACTTC
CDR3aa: CASKQDGPPHEQYF

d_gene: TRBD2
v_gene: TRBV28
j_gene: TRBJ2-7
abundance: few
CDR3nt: TGTGCCAGCAGTTTATTCCTAGCGGGAGCCGAGCAGTACTTC
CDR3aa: CASSLFLAGAEQYF

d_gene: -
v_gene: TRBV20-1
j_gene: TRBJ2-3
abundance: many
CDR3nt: TGCAGTGCTAGACCCCTAGCGACCACAGATACGCAGTATTTT
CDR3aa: CSARPLATTDTQYF

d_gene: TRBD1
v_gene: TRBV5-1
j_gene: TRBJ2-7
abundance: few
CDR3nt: TGCGCCAGCAGCTTGGGGGACGGACAGGGGGTTTACGAGCAGTACTTC
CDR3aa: CASSLGDGQGVYEQYF

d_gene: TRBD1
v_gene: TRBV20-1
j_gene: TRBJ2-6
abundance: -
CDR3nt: TGCAGTGCTGCCGGGACAGGGGGCTTCTCTGCTCCTGGGGCCAACGTCCTGACTTTC
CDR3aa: CSAAGTGGFSAPGANVLTF

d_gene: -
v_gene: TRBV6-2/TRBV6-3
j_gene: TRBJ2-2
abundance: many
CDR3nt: TGTGCCAGCAGTTATACTTCCCCCCGGCGGACTCGTATTGGGCGCACCGGGGAGCTGTTTTTT
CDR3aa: CASSYTSPRRTRIGRTGELFF

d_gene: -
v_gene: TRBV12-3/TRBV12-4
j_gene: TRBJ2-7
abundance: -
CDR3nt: TGTGCCAGCAGCTCTTCAGGGTACAACGAGCAGTACTTC
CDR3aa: CASSSSGYNEQYF

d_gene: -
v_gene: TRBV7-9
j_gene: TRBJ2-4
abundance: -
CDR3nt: TGTGCCAGCAGCTTCATTCCAGGAGGTGAAAACATTCAGTACTTC
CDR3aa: CASSFIPGGENIQYF

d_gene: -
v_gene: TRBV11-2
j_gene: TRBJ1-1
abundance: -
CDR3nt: TGTGCCAGCAGCCCAGACCCGACTGTGAACACTGAAGCTTTCTTT
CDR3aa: CASSPDPTVNTEAFF

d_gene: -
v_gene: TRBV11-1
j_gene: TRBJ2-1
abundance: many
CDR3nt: TGTGCCAGCAGCCCGGCCTCTCGACTAGGTGAGCAGTTCTTC
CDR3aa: CASSPASRLGEQFF

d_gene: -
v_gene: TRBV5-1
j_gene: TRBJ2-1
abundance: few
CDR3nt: TGCGCCAGCAGCGGTGCCGGGACCAAAAAGGAGCAGTTCTTC
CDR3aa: CASSGAGTKKEQFF

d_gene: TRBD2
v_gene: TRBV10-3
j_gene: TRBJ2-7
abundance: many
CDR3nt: TGTGCCATCAACCATAGCGGGAGTTGCGAGCAGTACTTC
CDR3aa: CAINHSGSCEQYF

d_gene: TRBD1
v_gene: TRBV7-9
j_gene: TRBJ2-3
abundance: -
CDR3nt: TGTGCCAGCAGCCCAGGACAGGGGGCGGTCACAGATACGCAGTATTTT
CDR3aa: CASSPGQGAVTDTQYF

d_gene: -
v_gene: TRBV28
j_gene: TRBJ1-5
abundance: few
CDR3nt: TGTGCCAGCAGTTTCTCTGGGCGAGGCAATCAGCCCCAGCATTTT
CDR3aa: CASSFSGRGNQPQHF

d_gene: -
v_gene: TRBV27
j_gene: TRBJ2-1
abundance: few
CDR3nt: TGTGCCAGCAAGGATGCCTCCTACAATGAGCAGTTCTTC
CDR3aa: CASKDASYNEQFF

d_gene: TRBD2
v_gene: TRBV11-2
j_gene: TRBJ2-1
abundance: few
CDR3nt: TGTGCCAGCAGCTTAGATCACAGGAGCGGGAGGCGACATTCTTACAATGAGCAGTTCTTC
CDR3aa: CASSLDHRSGRRHSYNEQFF

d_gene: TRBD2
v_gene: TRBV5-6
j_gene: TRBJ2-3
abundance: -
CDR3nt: TGTGCCAGCAGCCCGATTCGTACTAGCGGTCGCACAGATACGCAGTATTTT
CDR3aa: CASSPIRTSGRTDTQYF

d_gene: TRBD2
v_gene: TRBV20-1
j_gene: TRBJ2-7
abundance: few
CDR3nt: TGCAGTGCACGAACTAGCGCCTACGAGCAGTACTTC
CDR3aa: CSARTSAYEQYF

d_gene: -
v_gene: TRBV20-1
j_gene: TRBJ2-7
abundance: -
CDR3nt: TGCAGTGCTAGAAGGTGGGGGGACGAGCAGTACTTC
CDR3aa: CSARRWGDEQYF

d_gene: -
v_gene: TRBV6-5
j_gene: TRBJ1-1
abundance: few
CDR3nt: TGTGCCAGCAGGCAGGGGTCCCTTGAAGCTTTCTTT
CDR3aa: CASRQGSLEAFF